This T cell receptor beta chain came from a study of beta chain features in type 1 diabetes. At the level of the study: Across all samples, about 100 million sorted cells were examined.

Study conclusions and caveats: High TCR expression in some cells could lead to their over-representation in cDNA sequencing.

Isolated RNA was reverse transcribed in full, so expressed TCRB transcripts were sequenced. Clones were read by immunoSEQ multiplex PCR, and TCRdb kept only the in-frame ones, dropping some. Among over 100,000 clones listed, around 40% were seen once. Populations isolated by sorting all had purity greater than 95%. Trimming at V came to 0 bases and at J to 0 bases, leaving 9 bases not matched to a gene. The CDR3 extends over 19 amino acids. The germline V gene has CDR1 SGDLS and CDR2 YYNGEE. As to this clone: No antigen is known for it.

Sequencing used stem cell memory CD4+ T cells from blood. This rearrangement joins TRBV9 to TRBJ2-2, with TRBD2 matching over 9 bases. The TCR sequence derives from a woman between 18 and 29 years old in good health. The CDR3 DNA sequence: TGTGCCAGCAGCGTAGGGGGGCTAGCGGGGAAAGCGAACACCGGGGAGCTGTTTTTT. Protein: CASSVGGLAGKANTGELFF.